One sample yielded the 4 T cell receptor beta chains listed below, sequenced in a study of CD8 T cells in ankylosing spondylitis. Findings of the study overall: Ankylosing spondylitis blood seemed to carry a telltale TCR beta motif made of several highly homologous variants.

TCRdb re-called the 5' RACE reads with MiXCR, one entry per CDR3 protein. The sample carries more than 650,000 distinct CDR3 sequences, approximately 12% recorded once. These receptors' antigens are unknown. The sequenced sample consisted of blood, either unsorted or a sorted T cell fraction (not recorded which). The receptors stem from a male donor with ankylosing spondylitis.

This clonotype was seen a handful of times. The chain combines TRBV20-1 with TRBJ2-1; no definite D call. Trimming cost V 4 bases and J 4 bases, with 14 bases left between them. CDR3 length: 14 residues. CDR1 and CDR2 from the germline V gene are DFQATT and SNEGSKA (reference sequence). In DNA form, the CDR3 reads TGCAGTGCTAAGCTGGCCTTGAGATACAATGAGCAGTTCTTC. This codes for CSAKLALRYNEQFF.

The CDR3 reads CASSRRGGYGYTF. The CDR3, as DNA: TGCGCCAGCAGCAGACGGGGCGGGTATGGCTACACCTTC. The chain is built from TRBV4-3 and TRBJ1-2, with a tentative D call TRBD1 (5 bases). There are 13 residues in the CDR3. From germline, CDR1 is LGHNA and CDR2 YSLEER. V lost 5 bases, J lost 5 bases, and 12 bases lay in between.

This clonotype has only a few counts. The V call is TRBV4-2, the J call TRBJ2-5, with a tentative D call TRBD2 (6 bases). Germline lookup yields CDR1 LGHNA and CDR2 YNFKEQ. The CDR3 consists of 14 residues. V was clipped by 3 bases and J by 7 bases, with 15 bases between them. Here the CDR3 DNA reads TGTGCCAGCAGCCAGGCCGGGACTTTAGGGACCCAGTACTTC. Translated, it gives CASSQAGTLGTQYF.

This chain connects TRBV5-1 to TRBJ2-3, with TRBD2 matching over 8 bases. Germline-derived CDR1 and CDR2 are SGHRS and YFSETQ. The CDR3 spans 14 residues. V was pared by 4 bases and J by 6 bases, with 7 bases of the junction left unmatched. CDR3 DNA: TGCGCCAGCAGCCAGCGGGAGCAGGTGGATACGCAGTATTTT. Protein sequence: CASSQREQVDTQYF.